This T cell receptor beta chain is from a study of blood T cell repertoires in COVID-19. Study background: Samples representing acute and convalescent COVID-19 were sourced from the United States, Italy and Spain. Sources were T cells, B-cell-depleted T cells, or PBMCs; the material itself was cDNA or gDNA.

Germline-derived CDR1 and CDR2 are LNHDA and SQIVND (reference sequence). The CDR3 has 15 amino acids. Trimming removed 6 bases from V and 1 base from J; junction bases left unmatched: 4. In its sample, this clone was seen a few times. TCRdb's copy holds only in-frame clones and misses some; the assay was immunoSEQ multiplex PCR. The sample lists 150,000 or so clones, about three quarters occurring once. Sequencing was done on a sample of peripheral blood. The chain employs TRBV19 and TRBJ2-2; 8 nucleotides match TRBD1. The sequence derives from a man older than 75 with acute or convalescent COVID-19. For the CDR3, the DNA is TGTGCCAGTAGCACCGGGACAGGGAACACCGGGGAGCTGTTTTTT. Translating gives CASSTGTGNTGELFF.